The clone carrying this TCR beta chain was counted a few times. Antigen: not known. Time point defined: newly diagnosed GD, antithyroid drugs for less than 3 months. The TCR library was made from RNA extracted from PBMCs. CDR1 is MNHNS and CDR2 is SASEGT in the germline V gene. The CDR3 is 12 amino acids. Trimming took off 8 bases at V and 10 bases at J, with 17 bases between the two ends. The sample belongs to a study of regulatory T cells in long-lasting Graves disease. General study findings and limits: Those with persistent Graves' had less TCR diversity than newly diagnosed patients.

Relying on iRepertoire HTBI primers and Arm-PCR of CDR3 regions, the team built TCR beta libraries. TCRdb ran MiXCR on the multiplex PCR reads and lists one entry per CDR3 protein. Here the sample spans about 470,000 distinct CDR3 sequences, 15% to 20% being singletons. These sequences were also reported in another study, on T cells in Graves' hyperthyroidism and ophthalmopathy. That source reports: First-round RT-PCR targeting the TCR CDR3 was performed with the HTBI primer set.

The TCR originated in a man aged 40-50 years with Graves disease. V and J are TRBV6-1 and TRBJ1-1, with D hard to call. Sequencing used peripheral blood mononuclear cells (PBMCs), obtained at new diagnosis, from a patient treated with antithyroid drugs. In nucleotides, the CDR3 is TGTGCCAGCTCCACCTTTCCGTTGCGAGCTTTCTTT. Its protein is CASSTFPLRAFF.